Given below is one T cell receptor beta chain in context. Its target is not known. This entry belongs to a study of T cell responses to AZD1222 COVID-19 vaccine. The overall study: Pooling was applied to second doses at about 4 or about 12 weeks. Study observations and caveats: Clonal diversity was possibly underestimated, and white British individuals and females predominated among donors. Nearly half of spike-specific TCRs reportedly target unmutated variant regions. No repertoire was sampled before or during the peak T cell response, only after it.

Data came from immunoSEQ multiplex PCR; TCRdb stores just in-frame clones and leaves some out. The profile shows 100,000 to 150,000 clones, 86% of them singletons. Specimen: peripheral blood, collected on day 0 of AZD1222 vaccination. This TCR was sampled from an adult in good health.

The CDR3 sequence is CASSLGDTGELFF. CDR3 in DNA: TGTGCCAGCAGCCTAGGGGACACCGGGGAGCTGTTTTTT. The chain combines TRBV11-2 with TRBJ2-2, with D perhaps matching TRBD1 (5 bases). The germline gives CDR1 SGHAT, CDR2 FQNNGV. V dropped 5 bases and J dropped 3 bases, with 7 bases sitting between them. The CDR3 is 13 amino acids.